This TCR beta chain was sequenced for a study of read filtering for tumor transcriptome and immune sequencing. The wider study: Whole-transcriptome libraries were prepared after DNase treatment. Study observations and caveats: The CD138-negative fraction was mixed bone marrow immune cells, not pure T cells. In IR-seq, single-read clonotypes were around four fifths of clonotypes but approximately 3.5% of reads.

Many counts were recorded for this clonotype. Antigen unknown. The J segment lost 4 bases and the V segment lost 5 bases, leaving 4 bases of the junction unmatched. CDR1 and CDR2 (germline): SGHAT, FQNNGV. This CDR3 spans 14 amino acids. The library was built from around 400 ng RNA with molecular barcoded adaptors for alpha/delta and beta/gamma chains. In TCRdb, the reads were re-called with MiXCR into one record per CDR3 protein. The sample contains 14,000 to 15,000 distinct CDR3 sequences, just over 20% of which appear only once. This TCR came from a donor at least 40 years old with multiple myeloma. The V gene is TRBV11-2, the J gene TRBJ1-1, with 10 bases that match TRBD1. Sequencing input: a population of CD138-negative cells sorted from bone marrow. CDR3 nucleotide sequence: TGTGCCAGCAGCAACGGACAGGGGGTCACTGAAGCTTTCTTT. It specifies CASSNGQGVTEAFF.